The 8 T cell receptor beta chains given below trace back to one sample, sequenced in a study of T cell repertoires in cytomegalovirus infection. TCRdb independently ran MiXCR on the reads; one entry per CDR3 protein. The sample includes about 250,000 distinct CDR3 sequences, more than 9% of them seen just once. The specimen was PBMCs. These receptors all stem from a human donor in good health (CMV status not recorded). Some clones in this sample may be carry-over from other donors' samples.

In this sample, this clonotype turned up a few times. This chain connects TRBV30 to TRBJ2-1, with 9 bases that match TRBD1. There are 13 residues in the CDR3. Trimming at V came to 5 bases and at J to 8 bases, leaving 7 bases not matched to a gene. Germline assignment: CDR1 GTSNPN and CDR2 SVGIG (reference sequence). The CDR3 DNA follows: TGTGCCTGGGGCCGGGACAGGGTGTATGAGCAGTTCTTC. Protein product: CAWGRDRVYEQFF.

This clonotype was observed at least ten times. CDR3 loop: CASKSRTQSGNGYTF. The CDR3 nucleotides are TGTGCCAGCAAGTCACGGACACAAAGCGGGAATGGCTACACCTTC. This rearrangement joins TRBV6-5 to TRBJ1-2; weak D call: TRBD1 (5 bases). The V gene lost 7 bases and the J gene lost 6 bases, with 21 bases spanning the gap. CDR3 length equals 15 residues. Germline CDR1 and CDR2: MNHEY and SVGAGI.

The V call is TRBV10-3, the J call TRBJ2-2; D unclear. The CDR3 contains 12 residues. Germline assignment: CDR1 ENHRY and CDR2 SYGVKD. V lost 10 bases, J lost 5 bases, and 11 bases lay in between. The CDR3 loop is CATKVVTGELFF. The CDR3 nucleotides are TGTGCCACCAAGGTCGTGACCGGGGAGCTGTTTTTT.

This clonotype was recorded at least ten times. The rearrangement uses TRBV10-3 and TRBJ1-6, with D possibly TRBD1 on 5 matching bases. V was cut by 2 bases and J by 7 bases, with 9 bases left in between. This CDR3 contains 14 residues. The germline V gene encodes CDR1 ENHRY and CDR2 SYGVKD. CDR3 nucleotide sequence: TGTGCCATCAGTGAGACAGGAAGGAATTCACCCCTCCACTTT. This gives the protein CAISETGRNSPLHF.

This clonotype was counted ten times or more. This chain links TRBV4-2 with TRBJ2-1; D is unclear. Germline values: CDR1 LGHNA, CDR2 YNFKEQ. Trimming shortened V by 1 base and J by 8 bases, and 12 bases separated the two germline ends. The CDR3 has 14 residues. This CDR3 is CASSQVTAVHEQFF. The CDR3 DNA reads as TGTGCCAGCAGCCAAGTGACCGCCGTCCATGAGCAGTTCTTC.

This clonotype appeared a few times. The chain joins TRBV30 to TRBJ2-7, with a possible D match to TRBD1 (6 bases). The CDR3 is made up of 15 amino acids. Germline CDR1 reads GTSNPN; CDR2 reads SVGIG (reference sequence). The germline V and J ends were trimmed by 4 bases and 0 bases, with 16 bases remaining between them. As DNA, the CDR3 is TGTGCCTGGAACCCTTCTGGGACACCCTCCTACGAGCAGTACTTC. Encoded protein: CAWNPSGTPSYEQYF. Using reference TRBV30 and TRBJ2-7 for the parts outside the CDR3, the full variable domain is SQTIHQWPATLVQPVGSPLSLECTVEGTSNPNLYWYRQAAGRGLQLLFYSVGIGQISSEVPQNLSASRPQDRQFILSSKKLLLSDSGFYLCAWNPSGTPSYEQYFGPGTRLTVT.

This clonotype was seen at least ten times. The chain couples TRBV11-2 to TRBJ2-1; 7 nucleotides agree with TRBD1. V shed 0 bases, J shed 3 bases, and the junction held 5 bases outside the gene matches. This CDR3 region has 16 residues. Germline V gene sequence: CDR1 SGHAT, CDR2 FQNNGV. CDR3 coding DNA: TGTGCCAGCAGCTTAGAGCTGACAGGGATCTACAATGAGCAGTTCTTC. It specifies CASSLELTGIYNEQFF.

The chain uses TRBV19 and TRBJ1-6, with a weak D call TRBD1 (6 bases). This CDR3 has 14 residues. Trimming cost V 6 bases and J 9 bases, with 15 bases left between them. The V gene's germline CDR1 is LNHDA and CDR2 SQIVND (reference sequence). The CDR3 DNA reads as TGTGCCAGTAGCGGGCGGGGGCTTGGTTCACCCCTCCACTTT. Translating gives CASSGRGLGSPLHF.